Listed below are T cell receptor beta chains from one sample, sequenced in a study of CD8 T cells in ankylosing spondylitis. TCRdb re-derived calls from the 5' RACE reads in MiXCR, one entry per CDR3 protein. Of under 300,000 distinct CDR3 sequences listed, approximately 11% were seen once; the top ten hold 5.5% to 8%. Sequencing was performed on blood, either unsorted or a sorted T cell fraction (not recorded which). Receptors were obtained from a male donor with ankylosing spondylitis or in good health (not recorded which). Both conserved end residues are part of each CDR3. D genes are given only for firm matches. Some rows mark clone size as missing; the rest say once, few, many or name a class of expanded clone.

v_call: TRBV4-2
clone_size: many
j_call: TRBJ2-7
d_call: NA
cdr3_nt: TGTGCCAGCAGCTGGGGTCTAGCCTACGAGCAGTACTTC
cdr3_aa: CASSWGLAYEQYF

v_call: TRBV15
clone_size: many
j_call: TRBJ1-1
d_call: TRBD1
cdr3_nt: TGTGCCACCAGCACATGGGACAGGGCTAACACTGAAGCTTTCTTT
cdr3_aa: CATSTWDRANTEAFF

v_call: TRBV29-1
clone_size: many
j_call: TRBJ2-4
d_call: NA
cdr3_nt: TGCAGCGTTGGACAACCAAACATTCAGTACTTC
cdr3_aa: CSVGQPNIQYF

v_call: TRBV5-1
clone_size: many
j_call: TRBJ1-1
d_call: NA
cdr3_nt: TGCGCCAGCAGCCCGGGGGAGGGAGGAGCCACTGAAGCTTTCTTT
cdr3_aa: CASSPGEGGATEAFF

v_call: TRBV10-3
clone_size: many
j_call: TRBJ2-3
d_call: TRBD2
cdr3_nt: TGTGCCATCAGTGGGACTAGCGGGGGGGCCGGCACAGATACGCAGTATTTT
cdr3_aa: CAISGTSGGAGTDTQYF

v_call: TRBV7-6
clone_size: many
j_call: TRBJ2-1
d_call: TRBD2
cdr3_nt: TGTGCCAGCAGCTTAGAACCGGGACTAGATTATGAGCAGTTCTTC
cdr3_aa: CASSLEPGLDYEQFF

v_call: TRBV12-3/TRBV12-4
clone_size: many
j_call: TRBJ2-5
d_call: NA
cdr3_nt: TGTGCCAGCAGTTTCGGCCTAGCCGAAGAGACCCAGTACTTC
cdr3_aa: CASSFGLAEETQYF

v_call: TRBV6-5
clone_size: many
j_call: TRBJ2-1
d_call: TRBD2
cdr3_nt: TGTGCCAGCAGTTACTCCCCCGGACTAGATTACAATGAGCAGTTCTTC
cdr3_aa: CASSYSPGLDYNEQFF

v_call: TRBV6-5
clone_size: NA
j_call: TRBJ2-3
d_call: TRBD2
cdr3_nt: TGTGCCAGCAGTTACTCTAACCTAGCGGCTAGCACAGATACGCAGTATTTT
cdr3_aa: CASSYSNLAASTDTQYF

v_call: TRBV28
clone_size: many
j_call: TRBJ1-1
d_call: NA
cdr3_nt: TGTGCCAGCACCATGGGGGCCTGGAACACTGAAGCTTTCTTT
cdr3_aa: CASTMGAWNTEAFF

v_call: TRBV12-3/TRBV12-4
clone_size: many
j_call: TRBJ2-2
d_call: NA
cdr3_nt: TGTGCCAGCAACCCTTCTAGAAGGGCCGGGGAGCTGTTTTTT
cdr3_aa: CASNPSRRAGELFF

v_call: TRBV28
clone_size: few
j_call: TRBJ2-5
d_call: NA
cdr3_nt: TGTGCCAGCAGTTCCCTCTCAGCTGTCCAGTACTTC
cdr3_aa: CASSSLSAVQYF

v_call: TRBV5-4
clone_size: few
j_call: TRBJ2-5
d_call: TRBD2
cdr3_nt: TGTGCCAGCAGCCCTGGACTAGCGGGATATGAGACCCAGTACTTC
cdr3_aa: CASSPGLAGYETQYF

v_call: TRBV3-1
clone_size: NA
j_call: TRBJ1-1
d_call: NA
cdr3_nt: TGTGCCAGCAGCCAAGCCCCCCTTGAAGCTTTCTTT
cdr3_aa: CASSQAPLEAFF

v_call: TRBV18
clone_size: NA
j_call: TRBJ2-3
d_call: TRBD2
cdr3_nt: TGTGCCAGCTCAACACGGGGGGGTAACACAGATACGCAGTATTTT
cdr3_aa: CASSTRGGNTDTQYF

v_call: TRBV7-3
clone_size: many
j_call: TRBJ2-2
d_call: TRBD1
cdr3_nt: TGTGCCAGCAGTACCCAAGACAGGGGGCGCACCGGGGAGCTGTTTTTT
cdr3_aa: CASSTQDRGRTGELFF